This T cell receptor beta chain derives from a study of shared clonotypes between healthy human individuals. The CDR3 consists of 16 residues. Trimming shortened V by 1 base and J by 0 bases, and 9 bases separated the two germline ends. From germline, CDR1 is SGHAT and CDR2 FQNNGV. Deep was the level at which the assay was run. About 200 ng DNA, around 30,000 T cell genomes, went into each sorted-subset replicate PCR. Repertoires were generated with immunoSEQ multiplex PCR, while TCRdb's copy carries only in-frame clones and drops some. The sample has about 1 million clones; more than 65% are singletons. This clone showed up just once. As yet, its antigen is unknown. Study-wide findings and caveats: Among a handful of donors, roughly 5.4% of naive CD4 clonotypes were found in common.

V and J are TRBV11-2 and TRBJ2-2, with unresolved D. The sequencing input was memory CD4+ T cells sorted from blood. The subset is: CD45RA-negative fraction. This sequence was found in a man aged 18 to 30 in good health. The CDR3 loop is CASSLVSNANTGELFF. The CDR3 nucleotides read TGTGCCAGCAGCTTAGTTTCTAACGCGAACACCGGGGAGCTGTTTTTT.